Presented here are 21 T cell receptor beta chains from one specimen sequenced in a study of early T cells in non-severe SARS-CoV-2 infection. Via MiXCR, TCRdb re-called the 5' RACE reads, giving one row per CDR3 protein. The sample holds fewer than 120,000 distinct CDR3 sequences, around 12% seen once. Material: whole blood, obtained at baseline. The receptors originated from an adult who was a healthcare worker with PCR-confirmed SARS-CoV-2 infection or an uninfected control (not recorded which).

This clonotype was detected only once. The rearrangement joins TRBV7-9 to TRBJ2-4, with D possibly being TRBD2 (5 bases). V lost 6 bases, J lost 1 base, and 16 bases lay in between. The germline gives CDR1 SEHNR, CDR2 FQNEAQ (reference sequence). The length of the CDR3 is 16 residues. The CDR3 DNA reads TGTGCCAGCAGTCCCGACTCCACGGGGGCCAAAAACATTCAGTACTTC. It codes for CASSPDSTGAKNIQYF.

This clonotype has more than one count but fewer than ten. The chain combines TRBV29-1 with TRBJ2-1, with 11 bases that match TRBD2. The CDR3 loop spans 16 amino acids. V trimming: 3 bases; J trimming: 4 bases; junction bases outside the gene matches: 8. Germline values: CDR1 SQVTM, CDR2 ANQGSEA. CDR3 in amino acids: CSVEPSGLAVYNEQFF. The CDR3 region has the DNA TGCAGCGTTGAGCCGTCGGGACTAGCGGTTTACAATGAGCAGTTCTTC.

CDR3 protein: CSARVQGNPTEAFF. The CDR3 DNA sequence: TGCAGTGCTAGAGTACAGGGGAATCCCACTGAAGCTTTCTTT. V and J are TRBV20-1 and TRBJ1-1; 7 positions agree with TRBD1. J was trimmed by 4 bases and V by 1 base; bases with no gene match: 6. The CDR3 runs 14 residues. Per germline, CDR1 DFQATT and CDR2 SNEGSKA (reference sequence).

The chain employs TRBV6-1 and TRBJ1-1; perhaps TRBD1 as D (6 bases). The CDR3 length is 13 residues. Germline values: CDR1 MNHNS, CDR2 SASEGT. V lost 7 bases and J lost 0, with 9 bases in between. The CDR3 here is CASIRGMNTEAFF. DNA of the CDR3: TGTGCCAGCATTAGGGGGATGAACACTGAAGCTTTCTTT.

This clonotype was seen a few times. The rearrangement links TRBV7-6 to TRBJ2-1, with 11 positions matching TRBD2. The CDR3 runs to 21 residues. Trimming cost V 5 bases and J 2 bases; bases outside gene matches: 20. The germline CDR1 and CDR2 sequences are SGHVS and FNYEAQ. For the CDR3, the DNA is TGTGCCAGCAGCGATCCTCGTCGGCTAGCGGGGGGACCTAGGACCTACAATGAGCAGTTCTTC. Protein: CASSDPRRLAGGPRTYNEQFF.

V usage is TRBV12-3 or TRBV12-4 and J usage is TRBJ2-7; D possibly corresponds to TRBD2 (5 bases). The CDR3 has 14 residues. V lost 5 bases and J lost 6, with 17 bases in between. CDR3 coding DNA: TGTGCCAGCAGTCCCCGGGCGGGCCGGGGCGAGCAGTACTTC. Its protein product is CASSPRAGRGEQYF.

The chain uses TRBV5-5 and TRBJ1-3, with TRBD1 as a possible D gene (6 bases). The V end was cut by 4 bases, the J end by 2 bases, with 13 bases between. There are 15 residues in the CDR3. In germline, CDR1 is SGHKS, CDR2 YYEKEE (reference sequence). CDR3 region: CASSPLTGPGNTIYF. The CDR3 DNA sequence: TGTGCCAGCAGCCCCCTTACAGGGCCTGGAAACACCATATATTTT.

This clonotype was observed a handful of times. The genes are TRBV28 and TRBJ2-4; 13 bases map to TRBD2. From germline, CDR1 is MDHEN and CDR2 SYDVKM. The CDR3 has 18 amino acids. V dropped 2 bases and J dropped 3; count of bases not matched to a gene: 7. The CDR3 DNA sequence: TGTGCCAGCAGTTTAGAACTAGCGGGGGGGATCGGCAAAAACATTCAGTACTTC. It codes for CASSLELAGGIGKNIQYF.

This clonotype turned up a few times. This chain links TRBV6-1 with TRBJ2-4, with 9 bases matching TRBD2. This CDR3 has 16 amino acids. After removal of 2 bases from V and 6 bases from J, the junction contained 8 bases not matched to a gene. Looked up from germline, CDR1 is MNHNS and CDR2 is SASEGT. CDR3 nucleotides: TGTGCCAGCAGTGAATTGGCGGGGGGGCTTGGAAACATTCAGTACTTC. The encoded protein is CASSELAGGLGNIQYF.

This clonotype was seen only once. J is TRBJ2-3 and V is TRBV4-1; 9 bases fit TRBD2. CDR1 and CDR2 (germline): MGHRA, YSYEKL. The CDR3 is 17 residues long. V shed 3 bases, J shed 0 bases, and the junction held 7 bases outside the gene matches. The CDR3 is CASSHPIAGDSTDTQYF. The CDR3 coding sequence is TGCGCCAGCAGCCATCCCATAGCGGGGGATAGCACAGATACGCAGTATTTT.

The chain uses TRBV29-1 and TRBJ1-5; possibly TRBD1 for D (5 bases). The CDR3 loop spans 13 amino acids. The germline CDR1 and CDR2 sequences are SQVTM and ANQGSEA. V was trimmed by 7 bases and J by 5 bases, leaving 15 bases between them. CDR3 in DNA: TGCAGCGCCCTGAAGGCGGGGGATCAGCCCCAGCATTTT. Protein: CSALKAGDQPQHF. Looking up the rest from reference TRBV29-1 and TRBJ1-5 gives the full variable domain: SAVISQKPSRDICQRGTSLTIQCQVDSQVTMMFWYRQQPGQSLTLIATANQGSEATYESGFVIDKFPISRPNLTFSTLTVSNMSPEDSSIYLCSALKAGDQPQHFGDGTRLSIL.

This clonotype was observed a handful of times. The chain uses TRBV2 and TRBJ1-4, with a possible D match to TRBD1 (5 bases). The CDR3 length is 16 residues. CDR1 is SNHLY and CDR2 is FYNNEI in the germline V gene. With 3 bases removed from V and 5 bases from J, the gap between germline ends came to 16 bases. The CDR3 nucleotides are TGTGCCAGCAGTGAGCCTTGGGACGAGGTCAATGAAAAACTGTTTTTT. Its protein product is CASSEPWDEVNEKLFF.

This clonotype was seen more than once but under ten times. The chain has TRBV6-2 or TRBV6-3 and TRBJ2-1; 7 bases line up with TRBD2. Unmatched junction bases numbered 8, after V lost 5 bases and J lost 4 bases. This CDR3 is 15 amino acids long. The germline V gene has CDR1 MNHEY and CDR2 SVGEGT. The CDR3: CASSPRAGDYNEQFF. DNA for the CDR3: TGTGCCAGCAGTCCCCGGGCGGGGGATTACAATGAGCAGTTCTTC.

V usage is TRBV29-1 and J usage is TRBJ2-5, with 8 nucleotides matching TRBD1. V was pared by 6 bases and J by 5 bases, with 8 bases of the junction left unmatched. This CDR3 is built from 13 residues. CDR1 is SQVTM, CDR2 ANQGSEA, per germline. In DNA, the CDR3 is TGCAGCGTACACTGGACAGGGCAGGAGACCCAGTACTTC. It is translated as CSVHWTGQETQYF.

The V gene is TRBV18, the J gene TRBJ1-1, with 11 bases fitting TRBD1. Looked up from germline, CDR1 is KGHSH and CDR2 is LQKENI. The J segment lost 4 bases and the V segment lost 6 bases, leaving 7 bases of the junction unmatched. The CDR3 extends over 15 amino acids. CDR3 region: CASSSDRGPSTEAFF. As DNA, the CDR3 is TGTGCCAGCTCTTCGGACAGGGGGCCGAGCACTGAAGCTTTCTTT. Looking up the rest from reference TRBV18 and TRBJ1-1 gives the full variable domain: NAGVMQNPRHLVRRRGQEARLRCSPMKGHSHVYWYRQLPEEGLKFMVYLQKENIIDESGMPKERFSAEFPKEGPSILRIQQVVRGDSAAYFCASSSDRGPSTEAFFGQGTRLTVV.

This clonotype was observed at least ten times. The chain couples TRBV5-1 to TRBJ1-2, with 8 bases aligning to TRBD1. V lost 2 bases, J lost 6 bases, and 6 bases stayed unmatched. Germline values: CDR1 SGHRS, CDR2 YFSETQ. CDR3 length equals 14 residues. The CDR3 DNA follows: TGCGCCAGCAGCTTCGACGGGACAGGCCATGGCTACACCTTC. Translated, it gives CASSFDGTGHGYTF.

V is TRBV27 and J is TRBJ1-5; unclear D gene. Germline assignment: CDR1 MNHEY and CDR2 SMNVEV (reference sequence). Trimming cost V 5 bases and J 1 base, with 9 bases left between them. CDR3 length: 14 residues. The CDR3 sequence is CASSLTPSNQPQHF. In DNA form, the CDR3 reads TGTGCCAGCAGTCTGACTCCCAGCAATCAGCCCCAGCATTTT.

The CDR3 sequence is CASSPQGGDEQFF. CDR3 nucleotide sequence: TGTGCCAGCTCACCACAAGGGGGGGATGAGCAGTTCTTC. The chain uses TRBV18 and TRBJ2-1; the D gene is possibly TRBD2 (7 bases). With 1 base removed from V and 8 bases from J, the gap between germline ends came to 9 bases. This CDR3 has 13 residues. Germline V lookup: CDR1 KGHSH, CDR2 LQKENI.

This chain links TRBV7-2 with TRBJ1-2; tentatively, D is TRBD1 (5 bases). Germline V gives CDR1 SGHTA, CDR2 FQGNSA. Trimming took off 6 bases at V and 4 bases at J, with 18 bases between the two ends. CDR3 length equals 15 residues. CDR3 loop: CASRTKGLSFYGYTF. CDR3 bases: TGTGCCAGCAGGACTAAGGGACTGTCATTCTATGGCTACACCTTC.

CDR3 loop: CASSERSAGAETQYF. As DNA, the CDR3 is TGTGCCAGCAGCGAAAGATCCGCAGGGGCAGAGACCCAGTACTTC. The chain links TRBV11-1 to TRBJ2-5; perhaps TRBD1 as D (6 bases). CDR3 length equals 15 residues. Between the trimmed V and J ends, which lost 5 bases and 4 bases, there was a span of 17 bases. CDR1 is SGHAT and CDR2 is FQDESV in the germline V gene (reference sequence).

This clonotype was detected a few times. The V gene is TRBV27, the J gene TRBJ1-2; D gene ambiguous. Germline V gene data show CDR1 as MNHEY and CDR2 as SMNVEV (reference sequence). The V gene lost 5 bases and the J gene lost 0 bases, with 7 bases spanning the gap. CDR3 length: 13 residues. The CDR3 region has the DNA TGTGCCAGCAGTGTAGGATCTAACTATGGCTACACCTTC. Translating gives CASSVGSNYGYTF.